Presented here are 18 T cell receptor beta chains from one specimen sequenced in a study of cytomegalovirus exposure and HLA in healthy donors (dated by TCRdb to the late 2010s). The library was made by the immunoSEQ multiplex PCR assay. For the multiplex PCR, a mixture combining 60 forward primers for TCR Vbeta segments and 13 reverse primers for TCR Jbeta segments was used. The source is immuneACCESS, and TCRdb retained only in-frame sequences with V and J called. Part of the clones is not carried over; for the studies checked, unresolved V genes explain less than half of this, and the remainder is unexplained. Recorded for this sample are approximately 73,000 clones; around 58% of them occurred a single time. The ten most abundant clones make up 5.7% of the sample. The specimen was PBMCs. These receptors came from a man under 40 in good health and CMV-seropositive.

This clone was counted only a few times. The chain is built from TRBV18 and TRBJ1-1; D is ambiguous. Germline V gene lookup returns CDR1 KGHSH and CDR2 LQKENI. The CDR3 runs to 13 residues. Trimming cost V 6 bases and J 7 bases, with 15 bases left between them. The DNA of the CDR3 is TGTGCCAGCTCCACCGCGAAAGTCGATGAAGCTTTCTTT. It encodes CASSTAKVDEAFF.

V and J are TRBV30 and TRBJ2-2; 7 bases are a match to TRBD1. V was clipped by 3 bases and J by 4 bases; unmatched bases: 2. Germline CDR1 reads GTSNPN; CDR2 reads SVGIG (reference sequence). This CDR3 has 13 residues. The CDR3 sequence is CAWRNRGTGELFF. The CDR3 nucleotides read TGTGCCTGGAGGAACAGGGGCACCGGGGAGCTGTTTTTT. Drawing the rest from reference TRBV30 and TRBJ2-2, the complete variable domain is SQTIHQWPATLVQPVGSPLSLECTVEGTSNPNLYWYRQAAGRGLQLLFYSVGIGQISSEVPQNLSASRPQDRQFILSSKKLLLSDSGFYLCAWRNRGTGELFFGEGSRLTVL.

The chain recombines TRBV4-1 with TRBJ1-5, with D uncertain. This CDR3 is built from 14 residues. V shed 5 bases and J shed 7 bases, with 15 bases lying between them. Germline V CDR1 and CDR2: MGHRA, YSYEKL. Here the CDR3 DNA reads TGCGCCAGCAGCGCCCAAACATCTCTCCAGCCCCAGCATTTT. This translates into CASSAQTSLQPQHF.

The chain couples TRBV5-1 to TRBJ1-6; weak D call: TRBD1 (6 bases). This CDR3 spans 14 amino acids. Germline V CDR1 and CDR2: SGHRS, YFSETQ. V was pared by 1 base and J by 6 bases, with 8 bases between. The CDR3 nucleotides are TGCGCCAGCAGCTTGCAGGGGCCTAATTCACCCCTCCACTTT. This codes for CASSLQGPNSPLHF.

The chain is built from TRBV10-1 and TRBJ2-7; D is unresolved. CDR3 size: 12 residues. V lost 0 bases and J lost 4, with 4 bases in between. Germline V gives CDR1 WNHNN, CDR2 SYGVQD (reference sequence). For the CDR3, the DNA is TGCGCCAGCAGTGAGTCATCGTACGAGCAGTACTTC. The encoded protein is CASSESSYEQYF.

The sample holds a few counts of this clone. The rearrangement joins TRBV7-6 to TRBJ2-2, with no clear D. The CDR3 covers 14 residues. The germline CDR1 and CDR2 sequences are SGHVS and FNYEAQ. V was trimmed by 0 bases and J by 4 bases, leaving 6 bases between them. The CDR3 DNA follows: TGTGCCAGCAGCTTAGCGGTGAGCACCGGGGAGCTGTTTTTT. This codes for CASSLAVSTGELFF.

This clone appeared a few times. The gene calls are TRBV2 and TRBJ2-7, with 9 bases aligning to TRBD2. The CDR3 consists of 15 residues. V dropped 7 bases and J dropped 0; count of bases not matched to a gene: 7. Germline CDR1 is SNHLY and CDR2 is FYNNEI. CDR3 sequence: CASNEAGGYSYEQYF. Here the CDR3 DNA reads TGTGCCAGCAATGAGGCGGGGGGGTACTCCTACGAGCAGTACTTC.

This rearrangement joins TRBV7-2 to TRBJ1-4; D unclear. The CDR3 length is 13 residues. Germline CDR1 reads SGHTA; CDR2 reads FQGNSA. Trimming took off 1 base at V and 11 bases at J, with 11 bases between the two ends. CDR3: CASSLDAGFKLFF. The CDR3 bases are TGTGCCAGCAGCTTAGACGCGGGATTCAAACTGTTTTTT. The variable domain in full, with the rest retrieved from reference TRBV7-2 and TRBJ1-4, is GAGVSQSPSNKVTEKGKDVELRCDPISGHTALYWYRQSLGQGLEFLIYFQGNSAPDKSGLPSDRFSAERTGGSVSTLTIQRTQQEDSAVYLCASSLDAGFKLFFGSGTQLSVL.

CDR3 residues: CASSARQGGTEAFF. The CDR3 DNA sequence: TGTGCCAGCAGCGCTAGACAGGGGGGCACTGAAGCTTTCTTT. The rearrangement uses TRBV7-9 and TRBJ1-1; 9 bases are shared with TRBD1. CDR3 length: 14 residues. Per germline, CDR1 SEHNR and CDR2 FQNEAQ (reference sequence). V shed 5 bases, J shed 4 bases, and the junction held 5 bases outside the gene matches. The full variable domain, in which reference TRBV7-9 and TRBJ1-1 provide the parts outside the CDR3, is DTGVSQNPRHKITKRGQNVTFRCDPISEHNRLYWYRQTLGQGPEFLTYFQNEAQLEKSRLLSDRFSAERPKGSFSTLEIQRTEQGDSAMYLCASSARQGGTEAFFGQGTRLTVV.

The gene calls are TRBV19 and TRBJ2-1; D may be TRBD2 (6 bases). The V and J ends lost 4 bases and 10 bases respectively, with 20 bases between them. The CDR3 consists of 15 residues. Per germline, CDR1 LNHDA and CDR2 SQIVND (reference sequence). The CDR3 here is CASSTQAGATGEQFF. CDR3 bases: TGTGCCAGTAGTACACAAGCGGGTGCGACCGGGGAGCAGTTCTTC.

A single count supports this clone. CDR3 DNA: TGTGCCAGCAGTCCCAGCACCGGGGAGCTGTTTTTT. Amino acids: CASSPSTGELFF. The chain links TRBV27 to TRBJ2-2; D unresolved. Between the trimmed V and J ends, which lost 5 bases and 4 bases, there was a span of 5 bases. Per germline, CDR1 MNHEY and CDR2 SMNVEV (reference sequence). This CDR3 has 12 amino acids.

The chain combines TRBV4-1 with TRBJ2-7; 7 bases fit TRBD1. Trimming removed 2 bases from V and 11 bases from J; junction bases left unmatched: 15. CDR1 and CDR2 from the germline V gene are MGHRA and YSYEKL. This CDR3 has 15 amino acids. CDR3 coding DNA: TGCGCCAGCAGCCAAAATCCCCACCCACAGGGGAATGAGTACTTC. Its protein product is CASSQNPHPQGNEYF.

The chain links TRBV27 to TRBJ1-6, with D possibly being TRBD1 (5 bases). The V end lost 4 bases, the J end lost 3 bases, and 10 bases lay between the germline ends. Per the germline V gene, CDR1 is MNHEY and CDR2 is SMNVEV (reference sequence). The CDR3 extends over 15 amino acids. The CDR3 region is CASSSGQGYNSPLHF. The CDR3 coding sequence is TGTGCCAGCAGTTCAGGACAAGGCTATAATTCACCCCTCCACTTT.

V is TRBV5-8 and J is TRBJ2-5; D may be TRBD1 (5 bases). CDR3 length: 14 residues. Germline V gene data show CDR1 as SGHTS and CDR2 as YDEGEE. Deletions cut 0 bases from V and 2 bases from J, with 8 bases between. The CDR3 reads CASSLEPGQETQYF. The CDR3 bases are TGTGCCAGCAGCTTGGAGCCAGGGCAAGAGACCCAGTACTTC.

This rearrangement joins TRBV5-6 to TRBJ2-1; 10 bases are shared with TRBD2. Germline V lookup: CDR1 SGHDT, CDR2 YYEEEE. The CDR3 contains 15 residues. Trimming at V came to 4 bases and at J to 4 bases, leaving 5 bases not matched to a gene. DNA for the CDR3: TGTGCCAGCAGCCGGGGACTAGCGATTTACAATGAGCAGTTCTTC. This translates into CASSRGLAIYNEQFF.

The chain is built from TRBV11-3 and TRBJ2-1; tentatively, D is TRBD2 (7 bases). This CDR3 has 16 amino acids. The germline gives CDR1 SGHNT, CDR2 YENEEA. With 5 bases removed from V and 0 bases from J, the gap between germline ends came to 14 bases. CDR3 sequence (DNA): TGTGCCAGCAGCCGCCTAGGGGGGGCCTCCTACAATGAGCAGTTCTTC. This gives the protein CASSRLGGASYNEQFF.

The DNA for the CDR3 is TGTGCCAGCAGGGAGGGGGCAGGGGAGACCCAGTACTTC. It is translated as CASREGAGETQYF. The rearrangement joins TRBV6-6 to TRBJ2-5, with D perhaps TRBD1 (7 bases). V was shortened by 6 bases and J by 5 bases, with 13 bases between the two germline ends. Germline V CDR1 and CDR2: MNHNY, SVGAGI (reference sequence). The CDR3 is 13 residues long.

The CDR3 is CASSPGTNTEAFF. The CDR3 DNA reads TGTGCCAGCAGCCCAGGGACAAACACTGAAGCTTTCTTT. This chain joins TRBV11-3 and TRBJ1-1; maybe TRBD1 (6 bases). Per germline, CDR1 SGHNT and CDR2 YENEEA. The CDR3 is 13 residues long. V was cut by 5 bases and J by 2 bases, with 9 bases left in between.